These 10 T cell receptor beta chains share one sample of origin, sequenced in a study of early T cells in non-severe SARS-CoV-2 infection. Using its own MiXCR run on the 5' RACE reads, TCRdb lists one record per CDR3 protein. The table shows about 32,000 distinct CDR3 sequences, with approximately 9.2% occurring only once. The sequenced material came from whole blood. Receptor source: an adult who was a healthcare worker with PCR-confirmed SARS-CoV-2 infection or an uninfected control (not recorded which).

This clonotype was observed at least ten times. The chain has TRBV2 and TRBJ2-3, with D unresolved. The V and J ends lost 11 bases and 3 bases respectively, with 9 bases between them. This CDR3 is built from 11 residues. CDR1 SNHLY and CDR2 FYNNEI come from the germline V gene. Here the CDR3 DNA reads TGTGCCTGTTCGATTACAGATACGCAGTATTTT. Translating gives CACSITDTQYF.

This chain connects TRBV5-1 to TRBJ2-7; no reliable D call. CDR3 size: 14 residues. V shed 0 bases and J shed 5 bases, with 12 bases lying between them. Germline assignment: CDR1 SGHRS and CDR2 YFSETQ. The CDR3 DNA reads TGCGCCAGCAGCTTGGCGGAAGGGTTGCACGAGCAGTACTTC. Protein sequence: CASSLAEGLHEQYF.

This clonotype was observed many times. The V and J genes are TRBV18 and TRBJ1-2, with 9 bases matching TRBD1. The CDR3 is made up of 15 amino acids. Germline CDR1 reads KGHSH; CDR2 reads LQKENI. V shed 2 bases, J shed 4 bases, and the junction held 5 bases outside the gene matches. CDR3 protein: CASSPSGQGFYGYTF. The CDR3 DNA reads as TGTGCCAGCTCACCATCGGGACAGGGCTTCTATGGCTACACCTTC.

This clonotype was detected only a few times. The chain uses TRBV9 and TRBJ2-3; weak D call: TRBD2 (5 bases). The germline V gene encodes CDR1 SGDLS and CDR2 YYNGEE. Between the trimmed V and J ends, which lost 0 bases and 6 bases, there was a span of 11 bases. This CDR3 comprises 14 residues. This chain's CDR3 is CASSVAYRGDTQYF. CDR3 coding DNA: TGTGCCAGCAGCGTAGCCTACCGCGGGGATACGCAGTATTTT.

This clonotype turned up a few times. The chain employs TRBV7-8 and TRBJ1-2; D is uncertain. CDR1 is SGHVS and CDR2 is FQNEAQ in the germline V gene. This CDR3 is built from 13 residues. Trimming removed 3 bases at V and 8 bases at J, with 13 bases between. The CDR3 coding sequence is TGTGCCAGCAGCTTCGAGAGGAGGGAAGGCTACACCTTC. Its translation is CASSFERREGYTF. Combining the CDR3 with reference TRBV7-8 and TRBJ1-2 gives the whole variable domain GAGVSQSPRYKVAKRGQDVALRCDPISGHVSLFWYQQALGQGPEFLTYFQNEAQLDKSGLPSDRFFAERPEGSVSTLKIQRTQQEDSAVYLCASSFERREGYTFGSGTRLTVV.

This clonotype appeared many times. The chain carries TRBV2 and TRBJ2-7, with 8 bases matching TRBD1. Germline V gives CDR1 SNHLY, CDR2 FYNNEI. Trimming at V came to 7 bases and at J to 3 bases, leaving 14 bases not matched to a gene. This CDR3 comprises 16 residues. In DNA form, the CDR3 reads TGTGCCAGCACAGGACAGGGACCCAAGACCCTCTACGAGCAGTACTTC. Protein: CASTGQGPKTLYEQYF.

The J gene is TRBJ2-7, the V gene TRBV28, with 8 bases identical to TRBD1. Germline V gene sequence: CDR1 MDHEN, CDR2 SYDVKM. This CDR3 has 15 amino acids. V shed 3 bases and J 2 bases; nucleotides not matched to a gene: 6. The CDR3, as DNA: TGTGCCAGCAGTTTTCGAAACAGGGGGACCTACGAGCAGTACTTC. It encodes CASSFRNRGTYEQYF.

This clonotype has at least ten counts. The chain joins TRBV6-1 to TRBJ2-5; 11 bases are shared with TRBD2. Germline trimming cut 6 bases from V and 1 base from J; bases unmatched to any gene: 1. The CDR3 is 14 amino acids. The germline V gene encodes CDR1 MNHNS and CDR2 SASEGT. CDR3 nucleotides: TGTGCCAGCAGGACTAGCGGGGCCCAAGAGACCCAGTACTTC. As protein: CASRTSGAQETQYF.

This clonotype was detected many times. The gene calls are TRBV29-1 and TRBJ2-7; 7 positions match TRBD1. The germline gives CDR1 SQVTM, CDR2 ANQGSEA. This CDR3 has 13 residues. Germline trimming cut 6 bases from V and 1 base from J; bases unmatched to any gene: 6. The CDR3 DNA sequence: TGCAGCGTCCTGACAGGGTATTCCTACGAGCAGTACTTC. Translation gives CSVLTGYSYEQYF.

This clonotype was seen at least ten times. A read error may account for a junction end that differs from germline. V is TRBV24-1 and J is TRBJ2-7, with 7 bases that match TRBD1. CDR3 size: 16 residues. Germline V gives CDR1 KGHDR, CDR2 SFDVKD. CDR3 sequence (DNA): TGTGTCACCAGTGATCGCGCCGGGACAGCGTCCTACGAGCAGTACTTC. Amino acids: CVTSDRAGTASYEQYF.